This T cell receptor beta chain emerged from a study of HIV-infected patients and healthy controls. This clonotype showed up just a few times. TCRdb reprocessed the 5' RACE reads with MiXCR, giving one entry per CDR3 protein. The profile shows tens of thousands of distinct CDR3 sequences, roughly 21% of them singletons. The germline V gene encodes CDR1 ENHRY and CDR2 SYGVKD. The V and J ends lost 10 bases and 8 bases, in that order; junction bases with no gene match: 5. The CDR3 has 11 residues. Sequenced: CD4+ T cells from blood. J is TRBJ2-1 and V is TRBV10-3; TRBD1 aligns across 7 bases. The sequence derives from a human donor in good health. The CDR3 nucleotides read TGTGCCACAAGACAGGGCCATGAGCAGTTCTTC. Translated, it gives CATRQGHEQFF.